The 13 T cell receptor beta chains listed next were all sequenced from one sample in a study of shared T cell receptors in the human thymus. Some clones are missing from TCRdb's copy, which holds only in-frame ones; the method was immunoSEQ multiplex PCR. Among some 700,000 clones listed, 88% were seen once. These data are also associated with another study on human thymus T cells.

Sample: thymocytes. The receptors here all came from a boy less than two years old with a congenital heart defect.

The chain joins TRBV7-2 to TRBJ2-5; 16 nucleotides agree with TRBD2. Germline V gene data show CDR1 as SGHTA and CDR2 as FQGNSA. There are 17 residues in the CDR3. Germline trimming cut 5 bases from V and 4 bases from J; bases unmatched to any gene: 7. For the CDR3, the DNA is TGTGCCAGCAGCGGGGGGACTAGCGGGAGGGCCTCAGAGACCCAGTACTTC. This encodes CASSGGTSGRASETQYF.

V gene TRBV7-8 combines with J gene TRBJ1-2; D not certain. Trimming cost V 5 bases and J 6 bases, with 16 bases left between them. The CDR3 has 14 residues. Per the germline V gene, CDR1 is SGHVS and CDR2 is FQNEAQ. CDR3 sequence reads: CASSNRERVHGYTF. For the CDR3, the DNA is TGTGCCAGCAGCAACCGGGAGAGGGTCCATGGCTACACCTTC.

This chain links TRBV15 with TRBJ2-3; 9 nucleotides line up with TRBD1. Germline values: CDR1 LNHNV, CDR2 YYDKDF (reference sequence). V shed 1 base, J shed 4 bases, and the junction held 3 bases outside the gene matches. CDR3 length equals 15 residues. CDR3 nucleotide sequence: TGTGCCACCAGCAGAGTTCGACAGGGGGCAGATACGCAGTATTTT. It encodes CATSRVRQGADTQYF.

The chain uses TRBV6-5 and TRBJ2-1; D gene ambiguous. The germline CDR1 and CDR2 sequences are MNHEY and SVGAGI. Trimming shortened V by 4 bases and J by 2 bases, and 12 bases separated the two germline ends. The CDR3 covers 15 residues. The DNA of the CDR3 is TGTGCCAGCAGTTGGGCCCCCGACCCCTACAATGAGCAGTTCTTC. Its protein is CASSWAPDPYNEQFF.

The chain recombines TRBV27 with TRBJ2-6; D uncertain. Trimming cost V 4 bases and J 0 bases, with 13 bases left between them. This CDR3 is 17 amino acids long. Germline CDR1 is MNHEY and CDR2 is SMNVEV (reference sequence). This CDR3 is CASSSYKPSSGANVLTF. CDR3 DNA sequence: TGTGCCAGCAGTTCCTATAAACCCTCCTCTGGGGCCAACGTCCTGACTTTC.

The chain uses TRBV28 and TRBJ2-1; no definite D call. The CDR3 sequence is 13 residues long. Germline values: CDR1 MDHEN, CDR2 SYDVKM. V was shortened by 4 bases and J by 9 bases, with 13 bases between the two germline ends. The CDR3 region has the DNA TGTGCCAGCAGTTCTTTTCTGAACGGTGAGCAGTTCTTC. It codes for CASSSFLNGEQFF. The full variable domain, in which reference TRBV28 and TRBJ2-1 provide the parts outside the CDR3, is DVKVTQSSRYLVKRTGEKVFLECVQDMDHENMFWYRQDPGLGLRLIYFSYDVKMKEKGDIPEGYSVSREKKERFSLILESASTNQTSMYLCASSSFLNGEQFFGPGTRLTVL.

In this sample, this clone turned up once. This chain joins TRBV9 and TRBJ1-1, with 11 nucleotides matching TRBD1. Germline loops: CDR1 SGDLS, CDR2 YYNGEE. The CDR3 has 12 amino acids. V gave up 4 bases and J gave up 12 bases; unmatched junction bases: 5. The CDR3 DNA follows: TGTGCCAGCAGCCCTGGACAGGGGGCAACTTTCTTT. Translating gives CASSPGQGATFF.

The chain uses TRBV14 and TRBJ2-1; 7 nucleotides line up with TRBD1. CDR3 length equals 13 residues. The J segment lost 7 bases and the V segment lost 5 bases, leaving 5 bases of the junction unmatched. Per germline, CDR1 SGHDN and CDR2 FVKESK. The CDR3 DNA reads as TGTGCCAGCAGCTTGGACAGGAATAATGAGCAGTTCTTC. It codes for CASSLDRNNEQFF.

The J gene is TRBJ2-1, the V gene TRBV5-1; no clear D gene. The CDR3 totals 12 residues. The germline V gene encodes CDR1 SGHRS and CDR2 YFSETQ. V gave up 7 bases and J gave up 3 bases, with 8 bases separating them. Here the CDR3 DNA reads TGCGCCAGCCGCCGGAGCTACAATGAGCAGTTCTTC. Its protein is CASRRSYNEQFF.

V gene TRBV10-2 combines with J gene TRBJ2-2, with 12 bases aligning to TRBD2. The CDR3 runs to 19 residues. CDR1 and CDR2 (germline): WSHSY, SAAADI. V was clipped by 7 bases and J by 3 bases; unmatched bases: 15. CDR3 region: CASIPDPTSGRGDTGELFF. The CDR3 DNA is TGCGCCAGCATTCCCGACCCGACTAGCGGGAGAGGGGACACCGGGGAGCTGTTTTTT.

V and J are TRBV28 and TRBJ2-7, with TRBD2 identical over 7 bases. From germline, CDR1 is MDHEN and CDR2 SYDVKM. The CDR3 length is 16 residues. The J segment lost 2 bases and the V segment lost 6 bases, leaving 13 bases of the junction unmatched. The CDR3 region has the DNA TGTGCCAGCAGCCTCGATGAAGCGGGACCCCCCTACGAGCAGTACTTC. This codes for CASSLDEAGPPYEQYF.

This chain joins TRBV23-1 and TRBJ2-1, with unresolved D. TRBV23-1 falls under the ORF class, with uncertain function. This CDR3 has 13 amino acids. V was cut by 6 bases and J by 5 bases, with 11 bases left in between. DNA for the CDR3: TGCGCCAGCAGACTTACCGCCCACAATGAGCAGTTCTTC. Translating it yields CASRLTAHNEQFF.

This clone was observed a few times. The chain couples TRBV14 to TRBJ2-7; D possibly corresponds to TRBD1 (5 bases). The CDR3 totals 15 residues. V was clipped by 2 bases and J by 1 base, with 12 bases between them. The V gene's germline CDR1 is SGHDN and CDR2 FVKESK. The CDR3 reads CASSQYWQGSYEQYF. DNA of the CDR3: TGTGCCAGCAGCCAATACTGGCAGGGATCCTACGAGCAGTACTTC.